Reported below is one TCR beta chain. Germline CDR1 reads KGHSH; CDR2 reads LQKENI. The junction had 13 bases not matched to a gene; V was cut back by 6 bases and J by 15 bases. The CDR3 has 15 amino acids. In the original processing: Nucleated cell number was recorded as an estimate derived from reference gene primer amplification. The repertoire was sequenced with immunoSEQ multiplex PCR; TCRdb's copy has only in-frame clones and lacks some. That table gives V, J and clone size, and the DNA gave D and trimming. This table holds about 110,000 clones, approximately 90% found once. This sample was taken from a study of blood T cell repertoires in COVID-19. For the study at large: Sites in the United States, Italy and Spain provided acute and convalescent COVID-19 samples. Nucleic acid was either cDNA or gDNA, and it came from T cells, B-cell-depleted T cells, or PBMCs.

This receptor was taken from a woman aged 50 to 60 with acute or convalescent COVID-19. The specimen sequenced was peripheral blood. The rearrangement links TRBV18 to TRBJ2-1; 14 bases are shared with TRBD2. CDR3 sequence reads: CASSLSGLAGVDPFF. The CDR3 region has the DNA TGTGCCAGCTCCCTTTCGGGACTAGCGGGAGTAGATCCGTTCTTC.